What follows is one T cell receptor (beta chain) and its context. These data belong to a study of blood T cell repertoires in COVID-19. The overall study: Both acute and convalescent COVID-19 samples were obtained from the United States, Italy and Spain. Nucleic acid was either cDNA or gDNA, and it came from T cells, B-cell-depleted T cells, or PBMCs.

V was pared by 4 bases and J by 7 bases, with 6 bases of the junction left unmatched. The CDR3 extends over 15 amino acids. Germline CDR1 reads MGHRA; CDR2 reads YSYEKL. In the original analysis: Amplification of reference gene primers was used by the study to estimate nucleated cell counts. Using immunoSEQ multiplex PCR, the repertoire was profiled, and TCRdb retains in-frame clones only, with some absent. D and trimming come from the DNA, and the V and J calls and clone size come from that table. The table has about 64,000 clones, about nine tenths seen once. The source material was peripheral blood. This TCR came from an elderly woman with active COVID-19. V is TRBV4-1 and J is TRBJ1-4; 10 positions agree with TRBD1. The DNA of the CDR3 is TGCGCCAGCAGCCGTCCGGGACAGGGGACTGAAAAACTGTTTTTT. Translating gives CASSRPGQGTEKLFF.